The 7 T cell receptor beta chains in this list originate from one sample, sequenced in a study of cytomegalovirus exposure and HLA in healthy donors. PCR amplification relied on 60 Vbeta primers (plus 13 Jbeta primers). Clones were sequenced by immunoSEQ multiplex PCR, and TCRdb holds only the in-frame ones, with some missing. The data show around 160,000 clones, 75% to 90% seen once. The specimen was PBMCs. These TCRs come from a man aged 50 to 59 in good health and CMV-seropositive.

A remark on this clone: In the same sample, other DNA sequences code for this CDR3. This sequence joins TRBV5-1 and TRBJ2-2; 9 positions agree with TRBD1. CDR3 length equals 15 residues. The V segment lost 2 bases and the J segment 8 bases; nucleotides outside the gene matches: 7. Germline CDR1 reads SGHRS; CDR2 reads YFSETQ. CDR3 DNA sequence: TGCGCCAGCAGCTTACCGGGACAGGGATTGGGGGAGCTGTTTTTT. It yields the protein CASSLPGQGLGELFF.

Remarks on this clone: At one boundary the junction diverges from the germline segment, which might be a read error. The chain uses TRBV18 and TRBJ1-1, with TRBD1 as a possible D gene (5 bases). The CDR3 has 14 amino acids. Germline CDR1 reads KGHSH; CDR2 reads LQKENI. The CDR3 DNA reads TGTGCCAGCTCACCAATGTCGCAGGGATCAGAAGTTTTCTTT. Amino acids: CASSPMSQGSEVFF.

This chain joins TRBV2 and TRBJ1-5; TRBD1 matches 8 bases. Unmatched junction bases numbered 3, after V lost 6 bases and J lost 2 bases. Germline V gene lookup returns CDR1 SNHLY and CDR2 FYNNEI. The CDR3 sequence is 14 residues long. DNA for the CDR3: TGTGCCAGCAGGACAGGGGTTGGCAATCAGCCCCAGCATTTT. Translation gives CASRTGVGNQPQHF. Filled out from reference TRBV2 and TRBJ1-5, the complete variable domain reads EPEVTQTPSHQVTQMGQEVILRCVPISNHLYFYWYRQILGQKVEFLVSFYNNEISEKSEIFDDQFSVERPDGSNFTLKIRSTKLEDSAMYFCASRTGVGNQPQHFGDGTRLSIL.

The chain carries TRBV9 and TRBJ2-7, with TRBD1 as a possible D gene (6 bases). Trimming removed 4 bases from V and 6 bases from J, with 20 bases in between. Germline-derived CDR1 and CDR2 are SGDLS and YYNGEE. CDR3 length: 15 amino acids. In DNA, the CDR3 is TGTGCCAGCAGCCCACGACAGGATGACCTCCTCGAGCAGTACTTC. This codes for CASSPRQDDLLEQYF.

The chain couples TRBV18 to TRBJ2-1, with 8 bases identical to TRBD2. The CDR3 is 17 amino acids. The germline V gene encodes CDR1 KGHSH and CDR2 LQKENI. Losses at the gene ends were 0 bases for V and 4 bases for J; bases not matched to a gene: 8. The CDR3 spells CASSPPIGRGEYNEQFF. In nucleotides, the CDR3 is TGTGCCAGCTCACCACCGATCGGGCGGGGGGAGTACAATGAGCAGTTCTTC.

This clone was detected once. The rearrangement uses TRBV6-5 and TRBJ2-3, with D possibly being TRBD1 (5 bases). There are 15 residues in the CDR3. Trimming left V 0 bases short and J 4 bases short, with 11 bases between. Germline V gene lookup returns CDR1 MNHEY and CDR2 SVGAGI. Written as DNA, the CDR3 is TGTGCCAGCAGTTACTCGATGGGCAGGGCAGATACGCAGTATTTT. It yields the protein CASSYSMGRADTQYF.

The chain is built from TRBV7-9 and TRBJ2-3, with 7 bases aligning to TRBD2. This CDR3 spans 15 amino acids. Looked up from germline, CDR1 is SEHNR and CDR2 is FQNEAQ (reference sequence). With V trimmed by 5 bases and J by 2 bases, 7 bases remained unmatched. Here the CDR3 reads CASSVPSGTTDTQYF. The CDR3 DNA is TGTGCCAGCAGCGTACCTAGCGGAACCACAGATACGCAGTATTTT.